What follows are 10 T cell receptor beta chains derived from one specimen sequenced in a study of PD-L1 blockade in urothelial cancer. Clones were read by immunoSEQ multiplex PCR, and TCRdb kept only the in-frame ones, dropping some. The table has around 40,000 clones, about 83% seen once. The sample was PBMCs, taken around atezolizumab (anti-PD-L1) treatment. These receptor sequences come from a man aged 60 to 75 with urothelial cancer.

V usage is TRBV7-9 and J usage is TRBJ1-1, with D uncertain. This CDR3 has 14 residues. The germline CDR1 and CDR2 sequences are SEHNR and FQNEAQ (reference sequence). V lost 4 bases and J 4 bases, leaving 13 bases between the germline ends. The CDR3 bases are TGTGCCAGCAGCTCCGGCTCTCCGGGCACTGAAGCTTTCTTT. It yields the protein CASSSGSPGTEAFF.

V and J are TRBV30 and TRBJ2-5; TRBD1 agrees at 11 bases. Trimming cost V 2 bases and J 2 bases; bases outside gene matches: 4. The germline V gene has CDR1 GTSNPN and CDR2 SVGIG (reference sequence). CDR3 length: 15 amino acids. CDR3 region: CAWSPGQGVQETQYF. CDR3 nucleotide sequence: TGTGCCTGGAGTCCGGGACAGGGGGTACAAGAGACCCAGTACTTC.

This chain links TRBV5-1 with TRBJ2-5; no clear D gene. CDR3 length equals 13 residues. Germline V gene lookup returns CDR1 SGHRS and CDR2 YFSETQ. Deletions cut 4 bases from V and 2 bases from J, with 9 bases between. The CDR3 DNA reads as TGCGCCAGCAGCATGGACCAGCAAGAGACCCAGTACTTC. It yields the protein CASSMDQQETQYF.

V and J are TRBV7-6 and TRBJ2-2; maybe TRBD1 (7 bases). CDR1 is SGHVS and CDR2 is FNYEAQ in the germline V gene. This CDR3 is 17 amino acids long. The V end was cut by 5 bases, the J end by 6 bases, with 22 bases between. CDR3: CASSETSRQGGPGELFF. The CDR3 DNA sequence: TGTGCCAGCAGCGAAACAAGCCGACAGGGAGGCCCCGGGGAGCTGTTTTTT.

This clone was seen only once. V is TRBV5-5 and J is TRBJ2-3; 13 positions match TRBD2. Germline-derived CDR1 and CDR2 are SGHKS and YYEKEE (reference sequence). The CDR3 extends over 16 amino acids. V lost 4 bases to trimming and J lost 4 bases; unmatched junction nucleotides: 6. The CDR3: CASSLRTSGGADTQYF. The CDR3, as DNA: TGTGCCAGCAGCCTGCGGACTAGCGGGGGCGCAGATACGCAGTATTTT.

The rearrangement uses TRBV6-5 and TRBJ1-2; D is uncertain. The V end was cut by 2 bases, the J end by 8 bases, with 9 bases between. Germline CDR1 MNHEY, CDR2 SVGAGI. There are 12 residues in the CDR3. Here the CDR3 DNA reads TGTGCCAGCAGTTACGAGGGCCGCGGCTACACCTTC. Protein: CASSYEGRGYTF.

The chain is built from TRBV28 and TRBJ2-7; 8 bases fit TRBD1. Germline CDR1 and CDR2: MDHEN and SYDVKM. The CDR3 has 13 amino acids. V gave up 3 bases and J gave up 6 bases; unmatched junction bases: 4. This chain's CDR3 is CASSFQGAAEQYF. CDR3 DNA: TGTGCCAGCAGTTTTCAGGGGGCGGCCGAGCAGTACTTC.

The V gene is TRBV28, the J gene TRBJ2-7, with D possibly being TRBD1 (7 bases). The CDR3 spans 15 residues. The germline V gene encodes CDR1 MDHEN and CDR2 SYDVKM. Trimming cost V 10 bases and J 1 base, with 20 bases left between them. The CDR3, as DNA: TGTGCCATCACCTCGGTTCCAGGGGGGTCCTACGAGCAGTACTTC. This sequence encodes CAITSVPGGSYEQYF.

Only one count was recorded for this clone. V and J are TRBV29-1 and TRBJ1-1; 7 nucleotides agree with TRBD1. The germline CDR1 and CDR2 sequences are SQVTM and ANQGSEA. CDR3 length: 15 residues. V gave up 4 bases and J gave up 0 bases; unmatched junction bases: 8. The CDR3 DNA is TGCAGCGTTGTAAGAGGGGGCATACTGAACACTGAAGCTTTCTTT. Translated, it gives CSVVRGGILNTEAFF.

This chain connects TRBV6-6 to TRBJ1-5; a possible D gene is TRBD1 (5 bases). Germline V gene sequence: CDR1 MNHNY, CDR2 SVGAGI (reference sequence). This CDR3 has 15 residues. Trimming left V 2 bases short and J 7 bases short, with 15 bases between. The DNA for the CDR3 is TGTGCCAGCAGTTACCCGTCGGACGGGGGGCAGCCCCAGCATTTT. Protein sequence: CASSYPSDGGQPQHF.